The clone carrying this TCR beta chain was seen just once. The sample contains more than one DNA sequence encoding this CDR3. The United States was where all participants with HIV were treated. The source of the sample is a study of long-term antiretroviral therapy in people with HIV. V trimming: 5 bases; J trimming: 3 bases; junction bases outside the gene matches: 2. The length of the CDR3 is 14 residues. CDR1 and CDR2 from the germline V gene are LNHDA and SQIVND (reference sequence). The libraries were made with immunoSEQ v3.0 at survey level. The data were produced by immunoSEQ multiplex PCR, yet TCRdb's version contains in-frame clones alone and is incomplete. The table records around 21,000 clones, under 90% of them present only once.

This sequence originates from a man in his fifties with HIV. The sequences come from unsorted PBMCs, collected at the start of antiretroviral therapy. V gene TRBV19 combines with J gene TRBJ1-3; 9 bases match TRBD1. The DNA of the CDR3 is TGTGCCAGTAGTCGGGGACAGGGTGGAAACACCATATATTTT. As protein: CASSRGQGGNTIYF.